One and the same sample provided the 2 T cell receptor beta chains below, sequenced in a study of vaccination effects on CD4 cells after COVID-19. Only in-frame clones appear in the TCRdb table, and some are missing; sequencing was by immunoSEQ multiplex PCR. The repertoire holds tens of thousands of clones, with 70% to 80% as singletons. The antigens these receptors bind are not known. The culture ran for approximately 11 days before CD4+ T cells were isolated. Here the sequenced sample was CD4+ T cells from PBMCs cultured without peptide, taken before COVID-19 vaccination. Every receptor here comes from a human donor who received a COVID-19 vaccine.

CDR3 nucleotides: TGTGCCAGTAGTATTGGCAGGGGGCGAACACTTACCGGGGAGCTGTTTTTT. Translation gives CASSIGRGRTLTGELFF. The chain uses TRBV19 and TRBJ2-2, with 8 positions matching TRBD1. CDR3 size: 17 residues. Germline-derived CDR1 and CDR2 are LNHDA and SQIVND (reference sequence). V lost 3 bases, J lost 5 bases, and 11 bases stayed unmatched.

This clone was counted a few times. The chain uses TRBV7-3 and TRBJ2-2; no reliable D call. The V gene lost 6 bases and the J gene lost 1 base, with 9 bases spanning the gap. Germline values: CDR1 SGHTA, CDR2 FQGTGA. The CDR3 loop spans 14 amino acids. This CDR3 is CASRRTRNTGELFF. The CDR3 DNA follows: TGTGCCAGCAGAAGAACGCGGAACACCGGGGAGCTGTTTTTT.